This T cell receptor (beta chain) was sequenced during a study of T cell repertoires in cytomegalovirus infection (dated by TCRdb to about 2019). About the full investigation: Donor HLA type was relevant to the analysis, as public TCR beta signatures indicated carriage of CMV infection together with the matching HLA type. What the authors observed across the whole study: Carriers of CMV infection plus the relevant HLA type were discriminated by the cumulative frequency of public TCR beta family members in the study cohort and in an independent roughly 340-donor cohort. The ex vivo response was dominated by HLA-C-restricted CMV-specific TCR beta clonotypes, which also provided the single most frequent clonotype in two of eight donors.

Based on the germline V gene, the CDR1 and CDR2 sequences are MGHRA and YSYEKL. V and J are trimmed by 5 bases and 0 bases, and the gene matches miss 17 bases of the junction. The CDR3 starts with the cysteine, ends with the phenylalanine, and has 20 residues. Only the CDR3 portion is preserved as DNA: 60 bases, with reading frame beginning at the first base. About this clonotype: Its cognate antigen has yet to be identified. Per-base qualities were not stored, and no clone one base away is much larger.

The sequencer was an Illumina HiSeq 1500. TCRdb's own reprocessing of the public reads used fastp at Q25 and MiXCR and kept productive beta chains. Every distinct CDR3 protein forms one entry, paired with its most common genes and DNA. The sample includes more than 650,000 distinct CDR3 sequences, with less than 40% observed a single time. The ten largest clones represent around 3% of the sample. The chain joins TRBV4-1 to TRBJ2-1; TRBD2 lines up with 9 middle nucleotides. This sequence originates from a human donor in good health (CMV status not recorded). Some clones in this sample may be carry-over from other donors' samples. Sequences were obtained from PBMCs. At the DNA level, the sequence is TGCGCCAGCAGCTCCTCAGTGGCTAGCGGGACTAAGAGCTCCTACAATGAGCAGTTCTTC. The resulting protein is CASSSSVASGTKSSYNEQFF.